These 9 T cell receptor beta chains were all obtained from the same sample, sequenced in a study of patients and donors after allogeneic stem cell transplantation. Each CDR3 protein gets one entry after TCRdb re-called the RT-PCR reads with MiXCR. Of roughly 880,000 distinct CDR3 sequences listed, about 20% are singletons. The sequenced sample was blood, either unsorted or a sorted T cell fraction (not recorded which). The source of these receptors is a human donor who was either an allogeneic HSCT recipient or a stem cell or donor lymphocyte infusion donor (not recorded which). It is not recorded whose cells these are; they may come from a transplant donor.

The chain joins TRBV25-1 to TRBJ1-1, with D tentatively TRBD1 (5 bases). The germline gives CDR1 MGHDK, CDR2 SYGVNS. The CDR3 sequence is 16 residues long. Trimming stripped 5 bases from V and 0 bases from J, with 16 bases between. The CDR3 region has the DNA TGTGCCAGCAGTCCACCTGGGACGAAAATGAACACTGAAGCTTTCTTT. It translates to CASSPPGTKMNTEAFF.

The CDR3 protein is CASSQGWGFNQPQHF. CDR3 in DNA: TGCGCCAGCAGCCAAGGCTGGGGGTTTAATCAGCCCCAGCATTTT. V and J are TRBV4-1 and TRBJ1-5; weak D call: TRBD1 (5 bases). Germline CDR1 reads MGHRA; CDR2 reads YSYEKL. The CDR3 has 15 amino acids. The V gene lost 1 base and the J gene lost 4 bases, with 11 bases spanning the gap.

This clonotype was recorded a few times. The gene calls are TRBV6-5 and TRBJ2-7; TRBD2 matches at 7 bases. CDR3 size: 16 residues. Germline CDR1 reads MNHEY; CDR2 reads SVGAGI. V shed 0 bases, J shed 4 bases, and the junction held 9 bases outside the gene matches. The CDR3 is CASSYSRAPAGYEQYF. Written as DNA, the CDR3 is TGTGCCAGCAGTTACTCGAGGGCCCCAGCGGGGTACGAGCAGTACTTC.

This clonotype appeared a few times. The V and J genes are TRBV11-3 and TRBJ2-1; 7 bases line up with TRBD1. There are 17 residues in the CDR3. The V and J ends lost 3 bases and 5 bases, in that order; junction bases with no gene match: 13. Germline CDR1 and CDR2: SGHNT and YENEEA. The CDR3 DNA is TGTGCCAGCAGCTTCAGGGGGAGAGGAGGACAGAACAATGAGCAGTTCTTC. Its translation: CASSFRGRGGQNNEQFF. Based on the CDR3 plus reference TRBV11-3 and TRBJ2-1, the full variable domain is EAGVVQSPRYKIIEKKQPVAFWCNPISGHNTLYWYLQNLGQGPELLIRYENEEAVDDSQLPKDRFSAERLKGVDSTLKIQPAELGDSAVYLCASSFRGRGGQNNEQFFGPGTRLTVL.

The chain couples TRBV12-3 or TRBV12-4 to TRBJ2-1; D is unresolved. This CDR3 region has 11 residues. The ends were cut back, 8 bases at V and 10 bases at J, with 12 bases in the middle. Here the CDR3 reads CASGSGPEQFF. For the CDR3, the DNA is TGTGCCAGCGGAAGTGGGCCGGAGCAGTTCTTC.

The V and J genes are TRBV20-1 and TRBJ2-3; TRBD2 agrees at 9 bases. CDR1 and CDR2 from the germline V gene are DFQATT and SNEGSKA (reference sequence). The V and J ends lost 2 bases and 4 bases, in that order; junction bases with no gene match: 10. The CDR3 has 16 amino acids. The chain's CDR3 is CSARRPAGGPSDTQYF. For the CDR3, the DNA is TGCAGTGCTAGACGCCCCGCGGGGGGGCCGTCAGATACGCAGTATTTT.

The chain combines TRBV7-8 with TRBJ1-2; 7 bases fit TRBD1. J was trimmed by 6 bases and V by 5 bases; bases with no gene match: 9. Germline V CDR1 and CDR2: SGHVS, FQNEAQ. The CDR3 has 14 residues. CDR3 nucleotide sequence: TGTGCCAGCAGCCGACAGGGAAACTTTGATGGCTACACCTTC. This translates into CASSRQGNFDGYTF.

In its sample, this clonotype was seen a few times. This chain connects TRBV9 to TRBJ1-2, with D possibly being TRBD1 (5 bases). Germline CDR1 SGDLS, CDR2 YYNGEE. The V and J ends lost 7 bases and 7 bases respectively, with 20 bases between them. This CDR3 contains 14 residues. CDR3 protein: CASGQNRGIGGYTF. For the CDR3, the DNA is TGTGCCAGCGGCCAAAACCGGGGGATTGGTGGCTACACCTTC.

This chain connects TRBV3-1 to TRBJ2-1, with 8 positions matching TRBD2. J was trimmed by 11 bases and V by 0 bases; bases with no gene match: 6. The CDR3 contains 14 residues. The germline CDR1 and CDR2 sequences are LGHDT and YNNKEL (reference sequence). The DNA for the CDR3 is TGTGCCAGCAGCCAAGAACTAGCGGAGGCCAAGCAGTTCTTC. Amino acid sequence: CASSQELAEAKQFF.